The 27 T cell receptor beta chains below come from one sample, sequenced in a study of blood T cell repertoires in COVID-19. Only in-frame clones appear in the TCRdb table, and some are missing; sequencing was by immunoSEQ multiplex PCR. The sample has 150,000 or so clones; about 80% are singletons. Input material: PBMCs or T cells enriched from blood (not recorded which). These receptors were obtained from a man aged 50-59 years who had recovered from COVID-19.

The chain couples TRBV4-3 to TRBJ1-5; D is perhaps TRBD1 (6 bases). CDR3 length: 18 amino acids. CDR1 is LGHNA and CDR2 is YSLEER in the germline V gene. The ends were cut back, 0 bases at V and 0 bases at J, with 15 bases in the middle. The chain's CDR3 is CASSQDPQGRSSNQPQHF. DNA of the CDR3: TGCGCCAGCAGCCAAGATCCCCAGGGGCGGAGTAGCAATCAGCCCCAGCATTTT.

CDR3 residues: CASSEQEGQGPYNEQFF. CDR3 sequence (DNA): TGTGCCAGCAGCGAACAGGAGGGACAGGGTCCCTACAATGAGCAGTTCTTC. The rearrangement uses TRBV9 and TRBJ2-1; 9 bases line up with TRBD1. Per germline, CDR1 SGDLS and CDR2 YYNGEE. The J segment lost 2 bases and the V segment lost 3 bases, leaving 9 bases of the junction unmatched. CDR3 length: 17 amino acids.

The chain has TRBV6-2 or TRBV6-3 and TRBJ1-2; possibly TRBD1 for D (6 bases). V shed 4 bases and J shed 7 bases, with 16 bases lying between them. Germline V gene sequence: CDR1 MNHEY, CDR2 SVGEGT. CDR3 size: 14 residues. The CDR3 sequence is CASSLGRQVGGYTF. CDR3 in DNA: TGTGCCAGCAGTTTGGGTCGACAGGTCGGTGGCTACACCTTC.

This sequence joins TRBV7-2 and TRBJ1-2; D ambiguous. The CDR3 consists of 17 residues. Trimming removed 2 bases from V and 2 bases from J, with 18 bases in between. Germline V CDR1 and CDR2: SGHTA, FQGNSA. This CDR3 reads CASSLSRLPNRNYGYTF. CDR3 bases: TGTGCCAGCAGCTTATCGCGACTCCCGAACCGCAACTATGGCTACACCTTC.

The rearrangement uses TRBV30 and TRBJ1-2; D possibly corresponds to TRBD1 (6 bases). Germline assignment: CDR1 GTSNPN and CDR2 SVGIG (reference sequence). The V gene lost 3 bases and the J gene lost 0 bases, with 11 bases spanning the gap. This CDR3 has 14 residues. CDR3 protein: CAWSLGGPNYGYTF. The CDR3, as DNA: TGTGCCTGGAGCCTCGGGGGGCCTAACTATGGCTACACCTTC. Drawing the rest from reference TRBV30 and TRBJ1-2, the complete variable domain is SQTIHQWPATLVQPVGSPLSLECTVEGTSNPNLYWYRQAAGRGLQLLFYSVGIGQISSEVPQNLSASRPQDRQFILSSKKLLLSDSGFYLCAWSLGGPNYGYTFGSGTRLTVV.

The rearrangement joins TRBV5-8 to TRBJ2-7; 9 bases fit TRBD1. The CDR3 runs to 16 residues. Trimming cost V 0 bases and J 2 bases; bases outside gene matches: 6. Germline-derived CDR1 and CDR2 are SGHTS and YDEGEE. CDR3 DNA: TGTGCCAGCAGCTTGGGGGACAGGGCATCCACCTACGAGCAGTACTTC. Residues: CASSLGDRASTYEQYF.

The rearrangement links TRBV9 to TRBJ2-1, with D possibly matching TRBD2 (6 bases). Deletions cut 1 base from V and 7 bases from J, with 15 bases between. Germline assignment: CDR1 SGDLS and CDR2 YYNGEE. This CDR3 has 15 amino acids. CDR3 protein: CASSVRLGSMNEQFF. Here the CDR3 DNA reads TGTGCCAGCAGCGTACGACTAGGGTCAATGAATGAGCAGTTCTTC.

In this sample, this clone turned up a few times. This chain joins TRBV5-5 and TRBJ1-4, with a weak D call TRBD1 (5 bases). The germline gives CDR1 SGHKS, CDR2 YYEKEE (reference sequence). V was trimmed by 5 bases and J by 6 bases, leaving 14 bases between them. The CDR3 has 14 residues. In DNA form, the CDR3 reads TGTGCCAGCAGTAGGGGATGGATTGATGAAAAACTGTTTTTT. Translated, it gives CASSRGWIDEKLFF.

The V and J genes are TRBV3-1 (or the pseudogene TRBV3-2) and TRBJ2-7, with 15 bases lining up with TRBD2. With 3 bases clipped from V and 0 bases from J, the junction kept 3 bases outside the gene matches. The CDR3 covers 17 residues. The germline V gene encodes CDR1 LGHDT and CDR2 YNNKEL (reference sequence). The CDR3 coding sequence is TGTGCCAGCAGCCAGGGACTAGCGGGGGGACACTCCTACGAGCAGTACTTC. Translated: CASSQGLAGGHSYEQYF.

This chain uses TRBV30 with TRBJ1-6; possible D gene TRBD1, 5 bases. The V end lost 1 base, the J end lost 10 bases, and 11 bases lay between the germline ends. CDR1 is GTSNPN, CDR2 SVGIG, per germline (reference sequence). This CDR3 has 13 amino acids. CDR3: CAWSEGVGSPLHF. Written as DNA, the CDR3 is TGTGCCTGGAGTGAAGGGGTTGGATCACCCCTCCACTTT.

In the case of this clone: At one boundary the junction diverges from the germline segment, which might be a read error. The genes are TRBV29-1 and TRBJ1-1; no clear D. Per germline, CDR1 SQVTM and CDR2 ANQGSEA. The CDR3 totals 11 residues. CDR3 protein: CSVAGRTAAFF. The CDR3 DNA is TGCAGCGTTGCGGGGAGAACTGCAGCTTTCTTT.

The J gene is TRBJ1-1, the V gene TRBV28; 7 bases are a match to TRBD1. J gave up 1 base and V 4 bases, and 6 bases lay outside the gene matches. Germline values: CDR1 MDHEN, CDR2 SYDVKM. This CDR3 contains 15 residues. Written as DNA, the CDR3 is TGTGCCAGCAGTTCCGCCGGGACAGCGAACACTGAAGCTTTCTTT. Its translation: CASSSAGTANTEAFF.

This sequence joins TRBV6-5 and TRBJ1-1, with 9 bases lining up with TRBD1. V shed 6 bases, J shed 8 bases, and the junction held 4 bases outside the gene matches. Germline V gene data show CDR1 as MNHEY and CDR2 as SVGAGI. CDR3 size: 12 residues. The CDR3 is CASRPGTGEAFF. The DNA of the CDR3 is TGTGCCAGCAGACCCGGGACAGGGGAAGCTTTCTTT.

The chain couples TRBV18 to TRBJ1-1; TRBD1 matches at 8 bases. The trim removed 2 bases at V and 3 bases at J, leaving 8 bases unmatched. The CDR3 covers 16 residues. The germline gives CDR1 KGHSH, CDR2 LQKENI. CDR3 in amino acids: CASSPTGQGRDTEAFF. DNA for the CDR3: TGTGCCAGCTCACCAACAGGACAGGGTAGGGACACTGAAGCTTTCTTT.

This chain connects TRBV19 to TRBJ2-3; 7 bases align to TRBD2. The CDR3 is made up of 14 amino acids. Germline trimming cut 4 bases from V and 3 bases from J; bases unmatched to any gene: 4. CDR1 LNHDA and CDR2 SQIVND come from the germline V gene (reference sequence). In nucleotides, the CDR3 is TGTGCCAGTAGTACGGGGGAGGGGACAGATACGCAGTATTTT. This codes for CASSTGEGTDTQYF.

This clone was observed once. V gene TRBV4-1 combines with J gene TRBJ2-7; tentatively, D is TRBD1 (5 bases). The CDR3 consists of 16 residues. Germline CDR1 reads MGHRA; CDR2 reads YSYEKL. The V end was cut by 3 bases, the J end by 4 bases, with 19 bases between. The CDR3 bases are TGCGCCAGCAGCCACCTCCAGGGCGGAAAAATTTACGAGCAGTACTTC. Protein: CASSHLQGGKIYEQYF.

This clone was found once. The rearrangement uses TRBV12-3 or TRBV12-4 and TRBJ2-2, with TRBD1 matching 8 bases. The CDR3 length is 13 residues. With V trimmed by 5 bases and J by 6 bases, 2 bases remained unmatched. CDR3 DNA: TGTGCCAGCAGTCGGACAGGGCCCGGGGAGCTGTTTTTT. The encoded protein is CASSRTGPGELFF.

The genes are TRBV3-1 (or the pseudogene TRBV3-2) and TRBJ1-5; 8 nucleotides line up with TRBD1. V was clipped by 0 bases and J by 12 bases; unmatched bases: 10. There are 15 residues in the CDR3. Germline V CDR1 and CDR2: LGHDT, YNNKEL (reference sequence). CDR3 bases: TGTGCCAGCAGCCAAGATGGGCGACAGGGGTTATTCCAGCATTTT. It translates to CASSQDGRQGLFQHF.

The chain is built from TRBV5-1 and TRBJ2-7; D is perhaps TRBD1 (5 bases). CDR3 length: 14 amino acids. Germline lookup yields CDR1 SGHRS and CDR2 YFSETQ. V was pared by 0 bases and J by 7 bases, with 14 bases between. This chain's CDR3 is CASSLGGQDLEQYF. CDR3 DNA: TGCGCCAGCAGCTTGGGGGGCCAAGATCTTGAGCAGTACTTC.

The chain combines TRBV6-6 with TRBJ1-3; D unclear. V was clipped by 6 bases and J by 0 bases, with 9 bases between them. The CDR3 consists of 14 residues. Germline CDR1 and CDR2: MNHNY and SVGAGI (reference sequence). The CDR3 DNA reads TGTGCCAGCAGCCTACTGAGCTCTGGAAACACCATATATTTT. Translating it yields CASSLLSSGNTIYF.

J is TRBJ1-5 and V is TRBV7-6, with TRBD1 matching over 9 bases. The CDR3 has 15 amino acids. Germline values: CDR1 SGHVS, CDR2 FNYEAQ. V trimming: 4 bases; J trimming: 4 bases; junction bases outside the gene matches: 5. The CDR3 DNA sequence: TGTGCCAGCAGCTCCGGACAGGGGACAAATCAGCCCCAGCATTTT. It codes for CASSSGQGTNQPQHF.

The chain carries TRBV10-2 and TRBJ1-2; TRBD1 is a possible D gene (5 bases). Trimming stripped 1 base from V and 1 base from J, with 19 bases between. The CDR3 consists of 18 residues. Per the germline V gene, CDR1 is WSHSY and CDR2 is SAAADI. The CDR3 is CASSELVTELRVNYGYTF. CDR3 nucleotides: TGCGCCAGCAGTGAGTTAGTGACAGAACTTAGAGTTAACTATGGCTACACCTTC.

The rearrangement joins TRBV7-2 to TRBJ2-3, with 15 nucleotides matching TRBD2. CDR1 and CDR2 from the germline V gene are SGHTA and FQGNSA. The J segment lost 6 bases and the V segment lost 5 bases, leaving 12 bases of the junction unmatched. CDR3 size: 18 residues. CDR3 protein: CASSAWTSGGVGRDTQYF. Here the CDR3 DNA reads TGTGCCAGCAGCGCCTGGACTAGCGGGGGGGTCGGTAGGGATACGCAGTATTTT.

This clone was observed once. The chain carries TRBV4-1 and TRBJ2-7, with TRBD1 matching 8 bases. This CDR3 has 16 residues. Germline V gene lookup returns CDR1 MGHRA and CDR2 YSYEKL. V was clipped by 1 base and J by 2 bases; unmatched bases: 7. CDR3 amino acids: CASSQGLGRGPYEQYF. CDR3 in DNA: TGCGCCAGCAGCCAAGGGTTGGGCAGGGGGCCCTACGAGCAGTACTTC.

Only one count was recorded for this clone. The genes are TRBV7-2 and TRBJ1-1; TRBD1 is a possible D gene (6 bases). The germline CDR1 and CDR2 sequences are SGHTA and FQGNSA. The CDR3 spans 13 residues. V lost 5 bases to trimming and J lost 1 base, with 8 bases between them. CDR3 DNA sequence: TGTGCCAGCAGCGGGGGGGCGAACACTGAAGCTTTCTTT. This translates into CASSGGANTEAFF.

This chain connects TRBV28 to TRBJ2-3; tentative D call: TRBD2 (6 bases). V shed 2 bases and J shed 0 bases, with 18 bases lying between them. CDR1 is MDHEN, CDR2 SYDVKM, per germline. The CDR3 is 18 residues long. CDR3 in amino acids: CASSLGPGGVFSTDTQYF. In DNA, the CDR3 is TGTGCCAGCAGTTTAGGCCCCGGCGGGGTTTTTAGCACAGATACGCAGTATTTT.

This chain joins TRBV15 and TRBJ1-1; 7 nucleotides line up with TRBD1. Germline V gene lookup returns CDR1 LNHNV and CDR2 YYDKDF (reference sequence). This CDR3 is built from 15 residues. Trimming cost V 5 bases and J 0 bases; bases outside gene matches: 6. CDR3 loop: CATSDRTGLNTEAFF. CDR3 nucleotides: TGTGCCACCAGCGACCGGACAGGATTGAACACTGAAGCTTTCTTT. The complete variable domain, with remaining parts taken from reference TRBV15 and TRBJ1-1, reads DAMVIQNPRYQVTQFGKPVTLSCSQTLNHNVMYWYQQKSSQAPKLLFHYYDKDFNNEADTPDNFQSRRPNTSFCFLDIRSPGLGDTAMYLCATSDRTGLNTEAFFGQGTRLTVV.